This TCR beta chain was documented in a study of metastatic and nonmetastatic thyroid tumors. In the study overall: Malignant and benign thyroid patients had repertoires compared in peripheral blood and tumor or nodule tissue. Notes on the study in general: Across blood and tumor, TCR beta diversity in malignant thyroid tumors was reportedly significantly higher than in benign nodules.

All patients were untreated before thyroid surgery. As regards this clone: Its specificity is unknown.

Authors' analysis steps: Between-group CDR3 differences, defined by clinicopathological status, yielded a distant-metastasis classifier for papillary thyroid cancer. With MiXCR, TCRdb called clones anew from the PCR reads. TCRdb's processing, not the authors' own work, is the source of the V and J calls. The profile covers 20,000 to 25,000 clones, with approximately 15% appearing a single time and about 14% taken by the ten largest. This CDR3 has 14 amino acids. Trimming removed 5 bases from V and 3 bases from J; junction bases left unmatched: 2. Germline loops: CDR1 LGHDT, CDR2 YNNKEL (reference sequence).

Sample: tumor tissue. The rearrangement links TRBV3-1 to TRBJ2-7; 12 positions agree with TRBD2. This TCR was sampled from a female donor with papillary thyroid cancer or a benign thyroid nodule (not recorded which). Some clones in this sample may be carry-over from other donors' samples. CDR3 protein: CASSGTSGYYEQYF. The CDR3 DNA is TGTGCCAGCAGCGGGACTAGCGGGTACTACGAGCAGTACTTC.